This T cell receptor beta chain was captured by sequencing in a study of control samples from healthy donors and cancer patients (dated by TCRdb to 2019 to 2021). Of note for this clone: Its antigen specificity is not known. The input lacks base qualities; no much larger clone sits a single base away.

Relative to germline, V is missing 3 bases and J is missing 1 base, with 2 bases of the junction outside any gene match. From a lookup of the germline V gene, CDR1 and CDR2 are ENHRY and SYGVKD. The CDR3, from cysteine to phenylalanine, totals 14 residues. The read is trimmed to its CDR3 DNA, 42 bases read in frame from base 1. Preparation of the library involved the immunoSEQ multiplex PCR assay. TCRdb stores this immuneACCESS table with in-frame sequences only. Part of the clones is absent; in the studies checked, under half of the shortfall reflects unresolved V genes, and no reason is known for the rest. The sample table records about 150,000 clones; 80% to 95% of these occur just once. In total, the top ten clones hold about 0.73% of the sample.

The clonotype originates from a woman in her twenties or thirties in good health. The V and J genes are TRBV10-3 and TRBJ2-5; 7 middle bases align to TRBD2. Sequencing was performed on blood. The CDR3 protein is CAISDPGGQETQYF. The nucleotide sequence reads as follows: TGTGCCATCAGTGATCCGGGAGGCCAAGAGACCCAGTACTTC.